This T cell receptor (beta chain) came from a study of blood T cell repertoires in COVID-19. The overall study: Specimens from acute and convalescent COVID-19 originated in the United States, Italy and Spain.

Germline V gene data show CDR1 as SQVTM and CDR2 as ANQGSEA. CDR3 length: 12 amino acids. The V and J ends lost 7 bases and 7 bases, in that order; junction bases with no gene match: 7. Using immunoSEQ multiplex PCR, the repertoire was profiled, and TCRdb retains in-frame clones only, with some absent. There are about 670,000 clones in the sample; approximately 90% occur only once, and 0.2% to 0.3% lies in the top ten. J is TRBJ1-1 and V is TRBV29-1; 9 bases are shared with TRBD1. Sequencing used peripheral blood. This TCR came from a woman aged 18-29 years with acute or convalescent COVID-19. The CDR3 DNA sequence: TGCAGCGGCAACAGGGGGCGAGATGAAGCTTTCTTT. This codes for CSGNRGRDEAFF.